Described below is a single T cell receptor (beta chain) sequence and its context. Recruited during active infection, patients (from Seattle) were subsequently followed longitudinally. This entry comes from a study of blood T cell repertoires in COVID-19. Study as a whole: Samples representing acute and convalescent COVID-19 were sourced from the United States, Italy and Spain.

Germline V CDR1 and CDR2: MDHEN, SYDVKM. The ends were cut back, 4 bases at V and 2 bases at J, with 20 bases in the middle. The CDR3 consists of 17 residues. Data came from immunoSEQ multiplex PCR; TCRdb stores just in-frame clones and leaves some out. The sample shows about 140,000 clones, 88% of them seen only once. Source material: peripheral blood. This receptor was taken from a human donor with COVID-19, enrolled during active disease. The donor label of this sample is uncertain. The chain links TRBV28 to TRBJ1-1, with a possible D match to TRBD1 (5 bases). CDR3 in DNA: TGTGCCAGCAGTTCTCTTTGGGGGGGATATGGTAACACTGAAGCTTTCTTT. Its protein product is CASSSLWGGYGNTEAFF. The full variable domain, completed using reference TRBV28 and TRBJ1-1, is DVKVTQSSRYLVKRTGEKVFLECVQDMDHENMFWYRQDPGLGLRLIYFSYDVKMKEKGDIPEGYSVSREKKERFSLILESASTNQTSMYLCASSSLWGGYGNTEAFFGQGTRLTVV.